This TCR beta chain was captured by sequencing in a study of blood T cell repertoires in COVID-19. There are 19 residues in the CDR3. The J segment lost 0 bases and the V segment lost 0 bases, leaving 11 bases of the junction unmatched. From germline, CDR1 is SGHNT and CDR2 YYREEE (reference sequence). Authors' data handling: How many nucleated cells were present was estimated from reference gene primer amplification. Libraries were prepared by immunoSEQ multiplex PCR; TCRdb keeps only in-frame clonotypes and omits some of them. Clone size and the V and J calls come from that table; the DNA yielded D and trimming. The top ten clones hold approximately 1.5% of a sample with roughly 400,000 clones, around nine tenths of them seen once. Across 20 to 25 US areas, participants ranged in age from 18 to 89 years.

The chain joins TRBV5-4 to TRBJ2-3; 9 positions match TRBD2. This TCR derives from a woman aged 18-30 years who had been exposed to COVID-19. Sequencing was performed on PBMCs or T cells enriched from blood (not recorded which). CDR3 amino acids: CASSLARLAGLTSTDTQYF. For the CDR3, the DNA is TGTGCCAGCAGCTTGGCCCGGCTAGCGGGATTAACTAGCACAGATACGCAGTATTTT.